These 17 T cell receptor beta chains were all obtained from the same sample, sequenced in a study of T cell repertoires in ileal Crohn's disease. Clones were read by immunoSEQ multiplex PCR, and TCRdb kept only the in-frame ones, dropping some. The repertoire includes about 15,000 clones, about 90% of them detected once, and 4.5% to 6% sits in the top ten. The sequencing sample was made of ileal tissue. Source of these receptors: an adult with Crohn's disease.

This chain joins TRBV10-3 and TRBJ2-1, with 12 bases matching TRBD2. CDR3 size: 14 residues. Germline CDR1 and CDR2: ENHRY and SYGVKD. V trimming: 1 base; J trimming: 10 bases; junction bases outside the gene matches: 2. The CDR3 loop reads CAISEFLAGGEQFF. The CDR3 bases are TGTGCCATCAGTGAGTTCCTAGCGGGAGGGGAGCAGTTCTTC.

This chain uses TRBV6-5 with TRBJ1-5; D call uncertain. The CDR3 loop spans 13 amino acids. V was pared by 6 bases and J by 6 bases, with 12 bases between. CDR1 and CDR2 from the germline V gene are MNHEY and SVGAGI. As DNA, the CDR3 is TGTGCCAGCAGCCGTCACTTAAGTCAGCCCCAGCATTTT. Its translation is CASSRHLSQPQHF.

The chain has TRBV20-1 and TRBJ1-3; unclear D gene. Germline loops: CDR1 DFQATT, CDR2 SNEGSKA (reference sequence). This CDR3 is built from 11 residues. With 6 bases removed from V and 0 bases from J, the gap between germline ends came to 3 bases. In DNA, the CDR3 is TGCAGTGCCGGCTCTGGAAACACCATATATTTT. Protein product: CSAGSGNTIYF.

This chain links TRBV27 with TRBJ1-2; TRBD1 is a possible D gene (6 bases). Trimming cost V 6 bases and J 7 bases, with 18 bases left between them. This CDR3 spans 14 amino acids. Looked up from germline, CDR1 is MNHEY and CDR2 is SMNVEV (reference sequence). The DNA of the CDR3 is TGTGCCAGCAGAAGAAATCAGGGGAGTCGTGGCTACACCTTC. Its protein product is CASRRNQGSRGYTF.

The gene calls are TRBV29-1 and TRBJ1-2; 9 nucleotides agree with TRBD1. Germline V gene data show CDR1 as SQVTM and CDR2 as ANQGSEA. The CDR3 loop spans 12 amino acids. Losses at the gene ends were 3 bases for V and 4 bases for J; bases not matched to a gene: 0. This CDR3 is CSVETGGYGYTF. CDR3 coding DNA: TGCAGCGTTGAGACAGGGGGCTATGGCTACACCTTC. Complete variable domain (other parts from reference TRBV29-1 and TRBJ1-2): SAVISQKPSRDICQRGTSLTIQCQVDSQVTMMFWYRQQPGQSLTLIATANQGSEATYESGFVIDKFPISRPNLTFSTLTVSNMSPEDSSIYLCSVETGGYGYTFGSGTRLTVV.

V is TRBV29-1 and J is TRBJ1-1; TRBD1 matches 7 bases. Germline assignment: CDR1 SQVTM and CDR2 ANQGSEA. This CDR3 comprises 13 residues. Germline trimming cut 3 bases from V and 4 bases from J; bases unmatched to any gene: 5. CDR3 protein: CSVDEGAVTEAFF. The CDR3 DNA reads TGCAGCGTTGACGAGGGGGCCGTCACTGAAGCTTTCTTT.

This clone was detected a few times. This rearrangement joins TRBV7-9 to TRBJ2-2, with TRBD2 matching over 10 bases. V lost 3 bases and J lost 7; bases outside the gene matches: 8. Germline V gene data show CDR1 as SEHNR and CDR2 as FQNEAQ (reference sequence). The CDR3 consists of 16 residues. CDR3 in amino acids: CASSLIAGGSGGELFF. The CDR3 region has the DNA TGTGCCAGCAGCTTGATAGCGGGAGGTAGCGGCGGGGAGCTGTTTTTT.

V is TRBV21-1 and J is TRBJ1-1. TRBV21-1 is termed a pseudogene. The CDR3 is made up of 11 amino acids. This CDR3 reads CASINADEAFF. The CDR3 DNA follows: TGTGCCAGCATCAATGCGGATGAAGCTTTCTTT.

The CDR3 DNA reads as TGTGCCTGGAGTGCCCCCCTATTAAGGAGTGAAGCTTTCTTT. As protein: CAWSAPLLRSEAFF. The gene calls are TRBV30 and TRBJ1-1; no definite D call. Trimming cost V 1 base and J 7 bases, with 16 bases left between them. The germline CDR1 and CDR2 sequences are GTSNPN and SVGIG (reference sequence). This CDR3 contains 14 residues.

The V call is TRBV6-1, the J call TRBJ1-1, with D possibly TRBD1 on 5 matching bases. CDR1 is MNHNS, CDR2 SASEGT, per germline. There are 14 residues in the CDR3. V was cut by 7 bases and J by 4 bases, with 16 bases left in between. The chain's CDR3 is CASNTAQGGTEAFF. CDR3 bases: TGTGCCAGCAACACTGCCCAGGGTGGCACTGAAGCTTTCTTT.

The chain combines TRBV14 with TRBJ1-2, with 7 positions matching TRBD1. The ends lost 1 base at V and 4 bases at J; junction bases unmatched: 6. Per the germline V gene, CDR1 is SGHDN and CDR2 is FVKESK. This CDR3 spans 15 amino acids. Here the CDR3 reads CASSQGRDRVYGYTF. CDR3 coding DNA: TGTGCCAGCAGCCAAGGAAGAGACAGGGTCTATGGCTACACCTTC.

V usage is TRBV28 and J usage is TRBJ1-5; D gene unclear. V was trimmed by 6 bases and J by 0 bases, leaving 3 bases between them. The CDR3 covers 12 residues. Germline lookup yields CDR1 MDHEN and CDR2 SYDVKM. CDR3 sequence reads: CASRLSNQPQHF. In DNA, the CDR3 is TGTGCCAGCAGACTTAGCAATCAGCCCCAGCATTTT.

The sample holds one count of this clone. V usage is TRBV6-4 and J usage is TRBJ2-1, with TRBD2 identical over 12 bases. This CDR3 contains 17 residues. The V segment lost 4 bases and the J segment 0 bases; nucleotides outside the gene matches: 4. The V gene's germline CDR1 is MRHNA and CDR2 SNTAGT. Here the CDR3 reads CASSGTSGTVSYNEQFF. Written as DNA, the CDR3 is TGTGCCAGCAGTGGGACTAGCGGGACAGTCTCCTACAATGAGCAGTTCTTC.

The CDR3 DNA reads TGTGCCAGCAGTTACTCGTGGGACGGGGGGGTCGAGCAGTACTTC. Translating gives CASSYSWDGGVEQYF. The chain joins TRBV6-5 to TRBJ2-7, with TRBD2 matching 8 bases. From germline, CDR1 is MNHEY and CDR2 SVGAGI. CDR3 size: 15 residues. The V gene end was trimmed by 0 bases and the J gene end by 6 bases; junction bases not matched to a gene: 7.

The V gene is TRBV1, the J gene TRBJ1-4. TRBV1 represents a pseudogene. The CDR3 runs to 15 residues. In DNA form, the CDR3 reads TGCACCAGCAGCGAAGAGGGGGAGGCCCCGGCAAAACTGTTTTTT. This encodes CTSSEEGEAPAKLFF.

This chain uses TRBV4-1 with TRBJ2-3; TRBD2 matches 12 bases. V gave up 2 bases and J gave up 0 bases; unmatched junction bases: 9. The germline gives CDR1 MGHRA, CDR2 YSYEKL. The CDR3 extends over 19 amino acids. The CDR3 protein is CASSQRSGTSGFSTDTQYF. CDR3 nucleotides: TGCGCCAGCAGCCAACGATCCGGGACTAGCGGGTTTAGCACAGATACGCAGTATTTT.

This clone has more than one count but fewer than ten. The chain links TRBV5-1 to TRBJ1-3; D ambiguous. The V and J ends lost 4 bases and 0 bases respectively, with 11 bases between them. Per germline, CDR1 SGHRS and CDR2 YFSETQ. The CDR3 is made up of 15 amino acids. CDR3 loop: CASSPTASSGNTIYF. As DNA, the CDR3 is TGCGCCAGCAGCCCGACTGCTAGCTCTGGAAACACCATATATTTT.